The clone carrying this T cell receptor (beta chain) was recorded many times. No antigen is known for it. CDR1 and CDR2 (germline): MDHEN, SYDVKM. This CDR3 comprises 15 residues. The trim removed 3 bases at V and 4 bases at J, leaving 5 bases unmatched. The entry originates in a study of T cells in Graves' hyperthyroidism and ophthalmopathy. Study details: Prior to any treatment, at the point of initial diagnosis, peripheral blood was collected.

It was RNA transcripts that yielded the amplified TCR beta CDR3 regions. The HTBI set primed first-round TCR CDR3 RT-PCR. One entry per CDR3 protein, called by TCRdb with MiXCR from the multiplex PCR reads. Among approximately 590,000 distinct CDR3 sequences listed, about a sixth were seen once. Study results and limitations: In validation, the model predicted ophthalmopathy. These predictions came a median around 5.9 months before onset. Researchers found most expanded thyroid clonotypes above 0.001 in blood as well. From stable hyperthyroidism, ophthalmopathy was separated by a 13 V-J model.

The chain has TRBV28 and TRBJ2-1; 8 bases line up with TRBD1. Sequencing was done on a sample of blood. This TCR came from a woman aged 30 to 39 with Graves' hyperthyroidism. The CDR3 DNA is TGTGCCAGCAGTTTGGCCGGGACAGGTTACAATGAGCAGTTCTTC. As protein: CASSLAGTGYNEQFF.